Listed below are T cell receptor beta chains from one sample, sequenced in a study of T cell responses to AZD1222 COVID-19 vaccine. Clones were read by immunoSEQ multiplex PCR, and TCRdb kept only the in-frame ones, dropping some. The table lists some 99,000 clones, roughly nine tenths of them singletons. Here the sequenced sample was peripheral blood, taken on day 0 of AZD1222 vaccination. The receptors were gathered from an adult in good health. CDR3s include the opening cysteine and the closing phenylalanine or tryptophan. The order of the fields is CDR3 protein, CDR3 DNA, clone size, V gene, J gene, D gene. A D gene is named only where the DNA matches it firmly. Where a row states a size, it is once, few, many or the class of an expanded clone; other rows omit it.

CDR3aa: CASSPAPGETQYF
CDR3nt: TGTGCCAGTAGCCCCGCCCCCGGGGAGACCCAGTACTTC
abundance: NA
v_gene: TRBV19
j_gene: TRBJ2-5
d_gene: NA

CDR3aa: CASSLVDAGNTIYF
CDR3nt: TGTGCCAGCAGCTTAGTGGACGCCGGAAACACCATATATTTT
abundance: NA
v_gene: TRBV7-2
j_gene: TRBJ1-3
d_gene: NA

CDR3aa: CASRPPWAGGVNEQFF
CDR3nt: TGTGCCAGCAGGCCCCCTTGGGCGGGAGGGGTTAATGAGCAGTTCTTC
abundance: NA
v_gene: TRBV25-1
j_gene: TRBJ2-1
d_gene: TRBD2

CDR3aa: CASSQGMSEQYF
CDR3nt: TGTGCCAGCAGTCAGGGTATGTCCGAGCAGTACTTC
abundance: NA
v_gene: TRBV6-5
j_gene: TRBJ2-7
d_gene: NA

CDR3aa: CASSGWGPRAGGKIDTQYF
CDR3nt: TGTGCCAGCAGCGGCTGGGGTCCGCGGGCGGGGGGAAAGATAGATACGCAGTATTTT
abundance: once
v_gene: TRBV5-4
j_gene: TRBJ2-3
d_gene: TRBD2

CDR3aa: CARSLYYHRTRTEAFF
CDR3nt: TGTGCCAGAAGCCTGTATTATCACCGAACTAGGACTGAAGCTTTCTTT
abundance: NA
v_gene: TRBV5-3
j_gene: TRBJ1-1
d_gene: NA

CDR3aa: CASSYGEMTNEKLFF
CDR3nt: TGTGCCAGCAGTTACGGGGAAATGACAAACGAAAAACTGTTTTTT
abundance: NA
v_gene: TRBV6-5
j_gene: TRBJ1-4
d_gene: NA

CDR3aa: CASQGGDAGNYEQYF
CDR3nt: TGCGCCAGCCAGGGTGGTGATGCGGGAAACTACGAGCAGTACTTC
abundance: NA
v_gene: TRBV10-1
j_gene: TRBJ2-7
d_gene: NA

CDR3aa: CASSDPTTGGRNIQYF
CDR3nt: TGTGCCAGCAGCGATCCAACCACAGGGGGCAGAAACATTCAGTACTTC
abundance: once
v_gene: TRBV5-4
j_gene: TRBJ2-4
d_gene: TRBD1

CDR3aa: CASSLSGTGGSYEQYF
CDR3nt: TGTGCCAGCAGCTTATCGGGGACAGGGGGCTCCTACGAGCAGTACTTC
abundance: NA
v_gene: TRBV7-9
j_gene: TRBJ2-7
d_gene: TRBD1

CDR3aa: CASRAGTGSQHF
CDR3nt: TGTGCCAGTAGGGCCGGGACAGGGTCCCAACATTTT
abundance: NA
v_gene: TRBV19
j_gene: TRBJ1-5
d_gene: TRBD1

CDR3aa: CASSLTRLVFTSNHEQFF
CDR3nt: TGTGCCAGCAGCTTAACAAGACTTGTCTTTACTAGTAATCATGAGCAGTTCTTC
abundance: NA
v_gene: TRBV7-9
j_gene: TRBJ2-1
d_gene: NA

CDR3aa: CASSPWTDGELFF
CDR3nt: TGTGCCAGCAGCCCTTGGACGGACGGGGAGCTGTTTTTT
abundance: NA
v_gene: TRBV13
j_gene: TRBJ2-2
d_gene: NA

CDR3aa: CATGSSYNSPLHF
CDR3nt: TGTGCCACCGGGAGCTCCTATAATTCACCCCTCCACTTT
abundance: NA
v_gene: TRBV15
j_gene: TRBJ1-6
d_gene: NA

CDR3aa: CASSPPRLGTLNTEAFF
CDR3nt: TGTGCCAGCTCACCACCGAGATTGGGCACCCTGAACACTGAAGCTTTCTTT
abundance: few
v_gene: TRBV18
j_gene: TRBJ1-1
d_gene: NA

CDR3aa: CASSPRTSGTNTGELFF
CDR3nt: TGCGCCAGCAGCCCTAGGACTAGCGGGACGAACACCGGGGAGCTGTTTTTT
abundance: NA
v_gene: TRBV4-1
j_gene: TRBJ2-2
d_gene: TRBD2

CDR3aa: CASSYPPKDRGPTPYF
CDR3nt: TGTGCCAGCAGTTACCCACCAAAGGACAGGGGGCCCACCCCGTACTTC
abundance: NA
v_gene: TRBV6-5
j_gene: TRBJ2-7
d_gene: TRBD1

CDR3aa: CASSDREGSSPLHF
CDR3nt: TGTGCCAGCAGTGATAGGGAGGGCAGCTCTCCCCTCCACTTT
abundance: NA
v_gene: TRBV2
j_gene: TRBJ1-6
d_gene: NA